This T cell receptor beta chain was identified in a study of Ad26.COV2.S vaccination and SARS-CoV-2 variants. Study as a whole: The COV1001 Ad26.COV2.S trial arm included the donor. Ad26.COV2.S was injected intramuscularly once or twice, 56 days apart.

Assay used: immunoSEQ multiplex PCR; TCRdb lists only in-frame clones, some missing. The sample lists around 450,000 clones; around 91% were seen once. Notes on this clone: What it binds is unknown.

Study-level points and caveats: Whether participants received vaccine or placebo, their non-spike TCR breadth was similar.

As for treatment: some 19 received Ad26.COV2.S at low or high dose, single or two shots; 5 received placebo; per-sample allocation not given. Sampling was done on day 63 after the first vaccine or placebo injection. The CDR3 is made up of 15 amino acids. The germline gives CDR1 SGHRS, CDR2 YFSETQ. Trimming left V 2 bases short and J 1 base short, with 9 bases between. The sequence derives from a person between 18 and 60 years old who received the Ad26.COV2.S COVID-19 vaccine or a placebo. This rearrangement joins TRBV5-1 to TRBJ2-2, with a possible D match to TRBD1 (6 bases). Sequenced here: peripheral blood, sampled in a trial of Ad26.COV2.S vaccine versus placebo. The CDR3, as DNA: TGCGCCAGCAGCTTCAGGGACAAGAACACCGGGGAGCTGTTTTTT. The encoded protein is CASSFRDKNTGELFF.